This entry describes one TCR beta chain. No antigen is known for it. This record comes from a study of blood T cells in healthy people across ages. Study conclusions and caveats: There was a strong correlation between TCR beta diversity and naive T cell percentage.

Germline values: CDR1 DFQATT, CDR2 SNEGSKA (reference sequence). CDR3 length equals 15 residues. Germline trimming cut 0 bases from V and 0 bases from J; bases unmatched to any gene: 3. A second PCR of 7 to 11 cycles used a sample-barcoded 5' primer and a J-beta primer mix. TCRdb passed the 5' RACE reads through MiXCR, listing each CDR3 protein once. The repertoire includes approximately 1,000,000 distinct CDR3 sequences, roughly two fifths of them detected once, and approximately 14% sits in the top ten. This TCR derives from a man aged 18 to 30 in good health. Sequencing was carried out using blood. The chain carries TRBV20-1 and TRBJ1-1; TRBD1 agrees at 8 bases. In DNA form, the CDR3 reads TGCAGTGCTAGAGATCGGGACAGGTTGAACACTGAAGCTTTCTTT. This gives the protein CSARDRDRLNTEAFF.